This T cell receptor beta chain comes out of a study of T cells in Graves' hyperthyroidism and ophthalmopathy. This CDR3 is built from 15 residues. The V end was cut by 1 base, the J end by 0 bases, with 9 bases between. Germline V gene lookup returns CDR1 SGHTA and CDR2 FQGNSA. What was amplified from RNA transcripts were TCR beta CDR3 regions. Initially, a first-round RT-PCR of the TCR CDR3 employed the HTBI primer set. TCRdb reanalysed the multiplex PCR reads using MiXCR and keeps one entry per CDR3 protein. The sample yields 500,000 to 550,000 distinct CDR3 sequences, 20% seen once. This clonotype came up many times.

V is TRBV7-2 and J is TRBJ1-2; D is possibly TRBD1 (5 bases). The TCR comes from a man aged 40-55 years with Graves' ophthalmopathy. Sequencing was done on a sample of blood. In nucleotides, the CDR3 is TGTGCCAGCAGCTTAGAAGCCAGGGCTAACTATGGCTACACCTTC. Encoded protein: CASSLEARANYGYTF.